This entry lists 3 T cell receptor beta chains sequenced from one sample in a study of CD8+CD57+ T cells in acquired aplastic anemia. Genomic DNA was employed as the template in profiling TCR beta VDJ and CDR3. TCRdb processed the reads anew with MiXCR; each CDR3 protein has one entry. The sample yields about 110,000 distinct CDR3 sequences, less than 65% seen once. Sequenced material: sorted CD4+, CD8+, or CD8+CD57+ T cells (not recorded which) from PBMCs. These receptors were obtained from a human donor in good health, serving as a control.

The table lists this clonotype with many counts. The chain recombines TRBV6-4 with TRBJ2-2; TRBD2 is a possible D gene (5 bases). Germline CDR1 MRHNA, CDR2 SNTAGT. Trimming removed 8 bases at V and 1 base at J, with 8 bases between. The CDR3 is 13 residues long. CDR3 sequence reads: CASEGGNTGELFF. CDR3 nucleotide sequence: TGTGCCAGCGAAGGAGGGAACACCGGGGAGCTGTTTTTT.

The chain employs TRBV29-1 and TRBJ2-5, with 8 bases matching TRBD2. Germline assignment: CDR1 SQVTM and CDR2 ANQGSEA. The CDR3 has 12 residues. The junction had 2 bases not matched to a gene; V was cut back by 5 bases and J by 3 bases. The CDR3 loop is CSVSGGEETQYF. The CDR3 DNA is TGCAGCGTTAGCGGGGGCGAAGAGACCCAGTACTTC.

The J gene is TRBJ1-2, the V gene TRBV25-1, with 8 bases matching TRBD1. This CDR3 contains 13 residues. Germline V CDR1 and CDR2: MGHDK, SYGVNS. The V gene end was trimmed by 5 bases and the J gene end by 3 bases; junction bases not matched to a gene: 2. CDR3 DNA sequence: TGTGCCAGCAGTTCGACAGGGGACTATGGCTACACCTTC. Its translation: CASSSTGDYGYTF.